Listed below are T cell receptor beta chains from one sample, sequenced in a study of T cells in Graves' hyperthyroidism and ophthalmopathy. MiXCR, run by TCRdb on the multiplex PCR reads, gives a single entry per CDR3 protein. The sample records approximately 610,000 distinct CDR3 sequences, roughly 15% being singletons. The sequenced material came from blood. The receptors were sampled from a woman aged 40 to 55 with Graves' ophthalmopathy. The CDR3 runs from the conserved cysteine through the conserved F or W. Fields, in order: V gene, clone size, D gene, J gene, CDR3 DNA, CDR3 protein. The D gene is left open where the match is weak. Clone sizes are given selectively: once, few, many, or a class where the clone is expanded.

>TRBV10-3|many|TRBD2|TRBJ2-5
TGTGCCATCAGTGGGAGACTAGCGGGAGGTGAAGAGACCCAGTACTTC
CAISGRLAGGEETQYF
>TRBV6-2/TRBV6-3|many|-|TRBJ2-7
TGTGCCAGCAGTTACGGGAGGTGGCACGAAATCTACGAGCAGTACTTC
CASSYGRWHEIYEQYF
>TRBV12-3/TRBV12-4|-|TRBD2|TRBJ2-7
TGTGCCAGCAGAAAGCGGGAGGACAGACACGAGCAGTACTTC
CASRKREDRHEQYF
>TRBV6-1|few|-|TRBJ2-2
TGTGCCAGCAAGGGCCCCGGGGAGCTGTTTTTT
CASKGPGELFF
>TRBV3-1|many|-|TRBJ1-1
TGTGCCAGCAGCGGACAAGGGCCAGGCCTTGGGGAAGCTTTCTTT
CASSGQGPGLGEAFF
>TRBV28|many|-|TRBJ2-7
TGTGCCAGCAGCCCCGGGGAGGAGCAGTACTTC
CASSPGEEQYF
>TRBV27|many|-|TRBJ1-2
TGTGCCAGCAGTTTGAAGGGGTGGCATGGCTACACCTTC
CASSLKGWHGYTF
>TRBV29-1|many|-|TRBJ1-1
TGCAGCGTTGAAACACGAGGACCTAAGGCTGAAGCTTTCTTT
CSVETRGPKAEAFF
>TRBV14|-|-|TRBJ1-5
TGTGCCAGCCCCGGCCAACTACGGGGGAATGGGACTGAGATTAATCAGCCCCAGCATTTT
CASPGQLRGNGTEINQPQHF
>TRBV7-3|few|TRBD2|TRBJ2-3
TGTGCCAGCAGCCCTAGCGGGAGGGGTTTGGATACGCAGTATTTT
CASSPSGRGLDTQYF
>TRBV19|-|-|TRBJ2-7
TGTGCCAGTAGTATCTCGGACAACCCCTACGAGCAGTACTTC
CASSISDNPYEQYF
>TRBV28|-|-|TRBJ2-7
TGTGCCAGCAGTCCGAGACAGGGAGGGAACGAGCAGTACTTC
CASSPRQGGNEQYF
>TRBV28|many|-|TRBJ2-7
TGTGCCAGCAGTTTAGGTCTAGCGGCCAGGGGGGAGCAGTACTTC
CASSLGLAARGEQYF
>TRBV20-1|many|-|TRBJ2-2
TGCAGTGCTAGAGGGGCTACCTCGTCCACCGGGGAGCTGTTTTTT
CSARGATSSTGELFF
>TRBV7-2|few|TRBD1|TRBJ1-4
TGTGCCAGCAGCCACGGGACAGTTAATGAAAAACTGTTTTTT
CASSHGTVNEKLFF
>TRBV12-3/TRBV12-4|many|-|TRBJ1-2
TGTGCCAGCAGGGTAGCTAACTATGGCTACACCTTC
CASRVANYGYTF
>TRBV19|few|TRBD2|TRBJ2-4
TGTGCCAGTAGTCTTTCGAGCGGGAGGGGCCAAAACATTCAGTACTTC
CASSLSSGRGQNIQYF
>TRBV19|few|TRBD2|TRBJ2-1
TGTGCCTCCGTCCAGTCCGTCCAGTGGGAGGGCCCCAATGAGCAGTTCTTC
CASVQSVQWEGPNEQFF
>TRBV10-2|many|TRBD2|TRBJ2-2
TGCGCCAGCAGGGGACTAGCGGGAGTCGGGACCGGGGAGCTGTTTTTT
CASRGLAGVGTGELFF
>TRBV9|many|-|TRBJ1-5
TGTGCCAGCAGCCAAGGGGGGGCGTATAGCAATCAGCCCCAGCATTTT
CASSQGGAYSNQPQHF
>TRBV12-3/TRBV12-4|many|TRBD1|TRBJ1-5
TGTGCCAGCAGCCCCCAGGGGGCGGATCAGCCCCAGCATTTT
CASSPQGADQPQHF
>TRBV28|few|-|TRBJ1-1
TGTGCCAGCAGAGTTCCGACCACTGAAGCTTTCTTT
CASRVPTTEAFF
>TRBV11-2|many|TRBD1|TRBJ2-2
TGTGCCAGCAGCTTTGGGACAGGGGTTACCGGGGAGCTGTTTTTT
CASSFGTGVTGELFF
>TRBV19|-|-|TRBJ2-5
TGTGCCAGTAGTACCAGTGGTGGGGAGACCCAGTACTTC
CASSTSGGETQYF
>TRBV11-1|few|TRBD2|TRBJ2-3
TGTGCCAGCAGCTTTCTAGCGGGAGGGCCCTCAGATACGCAGTATTTT
CASSFLAGGPSDTQYF
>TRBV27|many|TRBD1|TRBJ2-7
TGTGCCAGCAGTTCGGAGACAGGGGCCCGAAGCTCCTACGAGCAGTACTTC
CASSSETGARSSYEQYF
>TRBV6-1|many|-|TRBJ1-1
TGTGCCAGCGGAAGGACCGCGAACACTGAAGCTTTCTTT
CASGRTANTEAFF
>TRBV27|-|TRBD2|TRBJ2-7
TGTGCCATTACCGGGACTAGCGGGAGGCCCTACGAGCAGTACTTC
CAITGTSGRPYEQYF
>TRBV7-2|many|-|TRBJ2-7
TGTGCCAGCAGCTTAGCTAGGGAAAACGAGCAGTACTTC
CASSLARENEQYF
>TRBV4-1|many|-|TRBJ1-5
TGCGCCAGCAGCCAAGGCCCTAGCAATCAGCCCCAGCATTTT
CASSQGPSNQPQHF
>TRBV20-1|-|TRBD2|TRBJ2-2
TGCAGTGCCGGACTAGCGGGAGTGAACACCGGGGAGCTGTTTTTT
CSAGLAGVNTGELFF
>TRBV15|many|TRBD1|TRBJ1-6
TGTGCCACCAGCAGACCTATCGGACAGGGTTATTCACCCCTCCACTTT
CATSRPIGQGYSPLHF
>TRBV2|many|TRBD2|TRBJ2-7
TGTGCCAGCACCGCGGAACTAGCGTCCTACGAGCAGTACTTC
CASTAELASYEQYF
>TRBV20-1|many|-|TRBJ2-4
TGCAGTGCTAGAGAAGGGCTAGCCAAAAACATTCAGTACTTC
CSAREGLAKNIQYF
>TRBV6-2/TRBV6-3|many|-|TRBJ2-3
TGTGCCAGCAGTTCAGAGCGGAGGTACACAGATACGCAGTATTTT
CASSSERRYTDTQYF
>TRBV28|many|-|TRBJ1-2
TGTGCCAGCAGTTTATCTTTTACAGGTTTCGGTGGCTACACCTTC
CASSLSFTGFGGYTF
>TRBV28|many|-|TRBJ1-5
TGTGCCAGCAGTTTACTGGGATTCAATCAGCCCCAGCATTTT
CASSLLGFNQPQHF
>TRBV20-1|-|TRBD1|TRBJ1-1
TGCAGTACTCGCCGGGCAGGGGGCCCAGGTGGAGCTTTCTTT
CSTRRAGGPGGAFF
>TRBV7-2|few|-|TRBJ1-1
TGTGCCAGCAGCTTAGCTCCGGGGGCGGATACTAAAGCTTTCTTT
CASSLAPGADTKAFF
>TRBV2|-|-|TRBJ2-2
TGTGCCAGCAGTGATAGAGAGGGTGGGTCCGGGGAGCTGTTTTTT
CASSDREGGSGELFF
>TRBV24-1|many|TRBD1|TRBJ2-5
TGTGCCACCAGTGATGGGACAGACCAAGAGACCCAGTACTTC
CATSDGTDQETQYF
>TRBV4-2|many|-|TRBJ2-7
TGTGCCAGCAGCCAAGATCCGGGATATGCCGAGCAGTACTTC
CASSQDPGYAEQYF
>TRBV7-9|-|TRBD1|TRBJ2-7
TGTGCCGGCAGCTTCGGGACAGCCTACGAGCAGTACTTC
CAGSFGTAYEQYF
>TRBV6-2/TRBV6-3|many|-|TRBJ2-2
TGTGCCAGCCTACACGGGACCGGGGAGCTGTTTTTT
CASLHGTGELFF
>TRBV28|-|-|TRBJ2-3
TGTGCCAGCAGTTCAACCTCGGACGGAGTCCCGGGGAGGACGCAGTATTTT
CASSSTSDGVPGRTQYF